This T cell receptor beta chain was captured by sequencing in a study of neurological immune-mediated disorders. Study-wide findings and caveats: Subjects shared no identical expanded-clone CDR3 amino acid sequences, suggesting private TCR-beta repertoires in all groups.

This clonotype was counted many times. Antigen unknown. The CDR3 consists of 12 residues. V lost 6 bases and J 3 bases, leaving 12 bases between the germline ends. Germline V gene sequence: CDR1 DFQATT, CDR2 SNEGSKA (reference sequence). MiXCR was run by TCRdb on the 5' RACE reads, yielding one entry per CDR3 protein. The data contain approximately 100,000 distinct CDR3 sequences, approximately 4% of them singletons. This TCR derives from a woman aged 45 to 65 with multiple sclerosis. The specimen sequenced was PBMCs. This chain connects TRBV20-1 to TRBJ2-7; D perhaps matches TRBD2 (5 bases). CDR3 in DNA: TGCAGTGCCCAGCGCGGGCTCTACGAGCAGTACTTC. It yields the protein CSAQRGLYEQYF.